This passage covers 19 T cell receptor beta chains from one sample sequenced in a study of regulatory T cells in long-lasting Graves disease. Sequencing libraries for TCR beta were prepared with iRepertoire HTBI primers and Arm-PCR of CDR3 regions. TCRdb passed the multiplex PCR reads through MiXCR, listing each CDR3 protein once. The sample gives 250,000 or so distinct CDR3 sequences, 20% of which show up once; approximately 15% is in the top ten. The time point denotes: newly diagnosed GD, antithyroid drugs for less than 3 months. RNA extracted from PBMCs served as the sequencing template. The starting material was peripheral blood mononuclear cells (PBMCs), obtained at new diagnosis, from a patient treated with antithyroid drugs. These receptors originate from a female donor with Graves disease.

A note on this clonotype: A read error may explain this, as a much larger clone is one base away. The chain couples TRBV6-2 or TRBV6-3 to TRBJ1-2; unclear D gene. V lost 5 bases and J lost 0, with 22 bases in between. Germline CDR1 reads MNHEY; CDR2 reads SVGEGT. The CDR3 loop spans 18 amino acids. The CDR3 nucleotides read TGTGCCAGCAGTCTTCCGATACCGGGTCAGAGATCTAACTATGGCTACACCTTC. Its protein is CASSLPIPGQRSNYGYTF.

V gene TRBV10-3 combines with J gene TRBJ1-1, with D tentatively TRBD1 (5 bases). The CDR3 runs 11 residues. Germline loops: CDR1 ENHRY, CDR2 SYGVKD. The ends were cut back, 10 bases at V and 3 bases at J, with 9 bases in the middle. The CDR3 loop reads CASRRDTEAFF. The CDR3 DNA reads as TGTGCCAGCCGCAGGGACACTGAAGCTTTCTTT.

This clonotype was seen many times. V gene TRBV20-1 combines with J gene TRBJ2-7, with 8 bases identical to TRBD2. The CDR3 extends over 14 amino acids. Trimming at V came to 6 bases and at J to 5 bases, leaving 12 bases not matched to a gene. From germline, CDR1 is DFQATT and CDR2 SNEGSKA (reference sequence). As DNA, the CDR3 is TGCAGTGCCCAACCCCCGACTAGCGTCAACGAGCAGTACTTC. Translating gives CSAQPPTSVNEQYF.

This clonotype was seen only a few times. This rearrangement joins TRBV10-3 to TRBJ2-3; weak D call: TRBD2 (6 bases). V lost 4 bases and J 1 base, leaving 15 bases between the germline ends. This CDR3 is built from 16 residues. The germline V gene has CDR1 ENHRY and CDR2 SYGVKD. DNA of the CDR3: TGTGCCATCAGTGCGGGGGTGGGGGGTGGCACAGATACGCAGTATTTT. Encoded protein: CAISAGVGGGTDTQYF.

The gene calls are TRBV5-1 and TRBJ2-7; TRBD2 matches at 7 bases. The CDR3 has 14 amino acids. The ends lost 3 bases at V and 0 bases at J; junction bases unmatched: 3. Germline CDR1 is SGHRS and CDR2 is YFSETQ. The chain's CDR3 is CASSWAGVSYEQYF. CDR3 sequence (DNA): TGCGCCAGCAGCTGGGCGGGAGTCTCCTACGAGCAGTACTTC.

This clonotype came up many times. The chain carries TRBV5-6 and TRBJ1-2; TRBD1 matches 10 bases. V gave up 3 bases and J gave up 9 bases; unmatched junction bases: 8. This CDR3 is built from 14 residues. CDR1 SGHDT and CDR2 YYEEEE come from the germline V gene. CDR3 DNA: TGTGCCAGCAGCTGGGACAGGGGCCTCTCAAGCTACACCTTC. Protein product: CASSWDRGLSSYTF.

Notes on this clonotype: An end of the junction does not agree with germline; a read error may underlie this. The CDR3 here is CASSHGGTNTEAFF. In DNA, the CDR3 is TGCGCCAGCAGCCACGGGGGAACGAACACTGAAGCTTTCTTT. The rearrangement uses TRBV2 and TRBJ1-1; tentative D call: TRBD1 (5 bases). CDR3 length: 14 residues. Germline V gene data show CDR1 as SNHLY and CDR2 as FYNNEI.

This clonotype occurred many times. The V call is TRBV6-1, the J call TRBJ2-3, with TRBD1 identical over 10 bases. CDR3 length equals 14 residues. After removal of 7 bases from V and 5 bases from J, the junction contained 6 bases not matched to a gene. Germline assignment: CDR1 MNHNS and CDR2 SASEGT. CDR3 DNA: TGTGCCAGCACCGACAGGGGGCCGGAAGATACGCAGTATTTT. Protein sequence: CASTDRGPEDTQYF.

In this sample, this clonotype turned up many times. The gene calls are TRBV28 and TRBJ1-3, with D possibly matching TRBD1 (6 bases). The CDR3 is 14 residues long. Trimming stripped 4 bases from V and 2 bases from J, with 9 bases between. CDR1 and CDR2 from the germline V gene are MDHEN and SYDVKM. The CDR3 nucleotides are TGTGCCAGCAGTTCCACAGGGACTGGAAACACCATATATTTT. Translation: CASSSTGTGNTIYF.

This clonotype was seen ten or more times. J is TRBJ1-6 and V is TRBV5-1; D is uncertain. Germline lookup yields CDR1 SGHRS and CDR2 YFSETQ. The V end lost 4 bases, the J end lost 7 bases, and 9 bases lay between the germline ends. The CDR3 is 13 amino acids. The CDR3 DNA sequence: TGCGCCAGCAGCGATGACTTGAATTCACCCCTCCACTTT. This codes for CASSDDLNSPLHF.

The CDR3: CATSTPLRTDTQYF. CDR3 nucleotide sequence: TGTGCCACCAGCACCCCTCTTCGCACAGATACGCAGTATTTT. This chain links TRBV15 with TRBJ2-3, with no clear D. Trimming left V 4 bases short and J 1 base short, with 9 bases between. This CDR3 contains 14 residues. Per germline, CDR1 LNHNV and CDR2 YYDKDF (reference sequence).

This clonotype was found many times. The rearrangement uses TRBV6-5 and TRBJ2-5; D is uncertain. Germline CDR1 MNHEY, CDR2 SVGAGI. The V and J ends lost 3 bases and 4 bases respectively, with 15 bases between them. The CDR3 has 15 residues. The CDR3 region has the DNA TGTGCCAGCAGTTATAGTCCCTCGGACCTAGAGACCCAGTACTTC. This gives the protein CASSYSPSDLETQYF.

The chain is built from TRBV4-3 and TRBJ2-3, with 9 bases aligning to TRBD2. With V trimmed by 1 base and J by 2 bases, 7 bases remained unmatched. Germline V gives CDR1 LGHNA, CDR2 YSLEER. The CDR3 extends over 17 amino acids. The chain's CDR3 is CASSQGVLAGTTDTQYF. DNA of the CDR3: TGCGCCAGCAGCCAAGGTGTTCTAGCGGGAACCACAGATACGCAGTATTTT.

This clonotype was detected many times. The rearrangement links TRBV6-1 to TRBJ1-3, with D hard to call. Trimming cost V 5 bases and J 2 bases, with 13 bases left between them. The CDR3 has 15 amino acids. Germline V gives CDR1 MNHNS, CDR2 SASEGT. The CDR3 loop is CASSRDRIAGNTIYF. The CDR3 nucleotides are TGTGCCAGCAGTCGTGACCGTATCGCTGGAAACACCATATATTTT.

About this clonotype itself: This sequence is one base from a far larger clone and is likely a read error. The chain carries TRBV2 and TRBJ2-3, with 8 bases that match TRBD2. Germline V lookup: CDR1 SNHLY, CDR2 FYNNEI. The CDR3 is made up of 14 amino acids. Trimming took 7 bases from V and 4 from J; bases not matched to a gene: 7. CDR3 nucleotide sequence: TGTGCCAGCAAACTAGCGGTCAGCGCAGATACGCAGTATTTT. Encoded protein: CASKLAVSADTQYF.

The chain is built from TRBV10-3 and TRBJ2-7; 10 nucleotides match TRBD1. This CDR3 comprises 13 residues. The V and J ends lost 6 bases and 7 bases, in that order; junction bases with no gene match: 6. Germline-derived CDR1 and CDR2 are ENHRY and SYGVKD. The CDR3 reads CAIRPGQGWEQYF. As DNA, the CDR3 is TGTGCCATCAGACCGGGACAGGGGTGGGAGCAGTACTTC.

This clonotype was observed at least ten times. This rearrangement joins TRBV4-3 to TRBJ2-1; D not resolved. V was shortened by 0 bases and J by 7 bases, with 10 bases between the two germline ends. The germline V gene has CDR1 LGHNA and CDR2 YSLEER. This CDR3 comprises 14 residues. CDR3 region: CASSQDPSGNEQFF. In DNA, the CDR3 is TGCGCCAGCAGCCAAGATCCTAGTGGGAATGAGCAGTTCTTC.

The genes are TRBV7-8 and TRBJ2-7, with D perhaps matching TRBD1 (6 bases). The CDR3 is 15 amino acids. Trimming pared 3 bases from V and 0 bases from J, leaving 12 bases between. CDR1 and CDR2 (germline): SGHVS, FQNEAQ. The CDR3 region has the DNA TGTGCCAGCAGCTTTGGACAGCTTAGCTCCTACGAGCAGTACTTC. Encoded protein: CASSFGQLSSYEQYF. Complete variable domain (other parts from reference TRBV7-8 and TRBJ2-7): GAGVSQSPRYKVAKRGQDVALRCDPISGHVSLFWYQQALGQGPEFLTYFQNEAQLDKSGLPSDRFFAERPEGSVSTLKIQRTQQEDSAVYLCASSFGQLSSYEQYFGPGTRLTVT.

This chain connects TRBV5-1 to TRBJ1-2, with TRBD1 as a possible D gene (6 bases). Germline-derived CDR1 and CDR2 are SGHRS and YFSETQ. V gave up 1 base and J gave up 8 bases, with 12 bases separating them. The CDR3 covers 13 residues. CDR3: CASSLRTVSGYTF. The CDR3 nucleotides are TGCGCCAGCAGCTTGCGGACAGTCTCCGGCTACACCTTC.